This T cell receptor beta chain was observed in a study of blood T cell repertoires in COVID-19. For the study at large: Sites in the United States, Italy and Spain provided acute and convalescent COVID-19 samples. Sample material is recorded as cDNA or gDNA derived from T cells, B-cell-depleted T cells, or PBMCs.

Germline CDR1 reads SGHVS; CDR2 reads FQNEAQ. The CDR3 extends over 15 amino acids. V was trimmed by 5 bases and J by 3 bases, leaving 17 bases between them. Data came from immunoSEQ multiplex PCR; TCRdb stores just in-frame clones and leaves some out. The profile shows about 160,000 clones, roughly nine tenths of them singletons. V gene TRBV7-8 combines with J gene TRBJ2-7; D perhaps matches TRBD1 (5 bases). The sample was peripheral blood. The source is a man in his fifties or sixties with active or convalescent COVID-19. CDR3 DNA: TGTGCCAGCAGCCCTGGGGCTAGAGGTTTCTACGAGCAGTACTTC. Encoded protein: CASSPGARGFYEQYF.